The following is a TCR beta chain sequence with its context. Its matching antigen is unknown. This sample is drawn from a study of cytomegalovirus exposure and HLA in healthy donors. Study-wide results and caveats: In an earlier analysis, most TCR beta V segments were productive about 90% or about 30% of the time. The number of N-insertions in an Asian-associated ancestry cluster was reportedly below the 666-donor mean in a later analysis. It was likely that a cluster of highly shared sequence variants was a sequencing artifact. Accurate prediction of HLA-A and HLA-B alleles (for most subjects) was reportedly achieved from TCR beta sequences.

The PCR made use of 60 Vbeta and 13 Jbeta primers. The data were produced by immunoSEQ multiplex PCR, yet TCRdb's version contains in-frame clones alone and is incomplete. This table has about 130,000 clones, about four fifths appearing once. V dropped 4 bases and J dropped 6 bases, with 16 bases sitting between them. This CDR3 is 14 amino acids long. The germline CDR1 and CDR2 sequences are SGHTA and FQGNSA. The sequencing sample was made of PBMCs. The TCR originated in a male donor in good health and CMV-seropositive. The chain joins TRBV7-2 to TRBJ2-7; D is uncertain. In DNA form, the CDR3 reads TGTGCCAGCAGCTCCGGGTCACCCGGATCCGAGCAGTACTTC. The encoded protein is CASSSGSPGSEQYF. The full variable domain, completed using reference TRBV7-2 and TRBJ2-7, is GAGVSQSPSNKVTEKGKDVELRCDPISGHTALYWYRQSLGQGLEFLIYFQGNSAPDKSGLPSDRFSAERTGGSVSTLTIQRTQQEDSAVYLCASSSGSPGSEQYFGPGTRLTVT.